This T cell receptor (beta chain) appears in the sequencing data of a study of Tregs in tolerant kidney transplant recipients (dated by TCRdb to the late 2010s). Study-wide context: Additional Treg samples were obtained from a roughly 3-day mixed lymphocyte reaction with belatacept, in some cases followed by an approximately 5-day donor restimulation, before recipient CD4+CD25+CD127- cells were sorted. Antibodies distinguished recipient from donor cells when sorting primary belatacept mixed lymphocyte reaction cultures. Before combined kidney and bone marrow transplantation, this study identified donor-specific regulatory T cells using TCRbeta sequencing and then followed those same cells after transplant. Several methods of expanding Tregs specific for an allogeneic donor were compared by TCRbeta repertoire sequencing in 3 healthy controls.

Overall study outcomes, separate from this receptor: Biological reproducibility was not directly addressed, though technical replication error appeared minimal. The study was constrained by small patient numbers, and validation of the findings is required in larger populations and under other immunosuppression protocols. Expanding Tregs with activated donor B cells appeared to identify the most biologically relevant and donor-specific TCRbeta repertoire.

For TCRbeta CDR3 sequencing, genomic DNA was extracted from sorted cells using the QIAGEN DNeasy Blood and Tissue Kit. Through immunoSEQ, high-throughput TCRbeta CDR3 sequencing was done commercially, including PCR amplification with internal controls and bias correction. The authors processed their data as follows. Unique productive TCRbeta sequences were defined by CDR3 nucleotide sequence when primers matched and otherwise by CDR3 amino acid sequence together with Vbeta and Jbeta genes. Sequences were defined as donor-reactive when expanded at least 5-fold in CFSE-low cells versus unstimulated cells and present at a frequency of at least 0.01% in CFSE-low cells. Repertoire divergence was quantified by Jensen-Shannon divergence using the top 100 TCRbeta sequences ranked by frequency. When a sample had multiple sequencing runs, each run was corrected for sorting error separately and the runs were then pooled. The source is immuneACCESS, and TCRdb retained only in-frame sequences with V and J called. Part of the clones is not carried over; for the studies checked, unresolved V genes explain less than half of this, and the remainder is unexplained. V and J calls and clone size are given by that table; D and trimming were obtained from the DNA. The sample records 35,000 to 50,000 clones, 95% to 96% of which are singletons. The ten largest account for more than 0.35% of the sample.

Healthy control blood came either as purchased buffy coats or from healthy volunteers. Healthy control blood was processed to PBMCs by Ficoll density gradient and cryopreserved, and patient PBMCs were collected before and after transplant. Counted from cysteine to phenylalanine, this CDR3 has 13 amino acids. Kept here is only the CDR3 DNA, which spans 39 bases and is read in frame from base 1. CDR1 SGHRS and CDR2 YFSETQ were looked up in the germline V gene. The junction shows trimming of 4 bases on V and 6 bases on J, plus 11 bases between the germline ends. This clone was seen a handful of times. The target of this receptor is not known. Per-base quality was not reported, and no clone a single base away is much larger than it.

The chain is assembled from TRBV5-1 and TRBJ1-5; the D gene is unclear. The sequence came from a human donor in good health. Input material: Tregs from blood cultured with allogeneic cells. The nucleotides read TGCGCCAGCAGCGAGGGAACGGGTCAGCCCCAGCATTTT. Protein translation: CASSEGTGQPQHF.